This T cell receptor (beta chain) was observed in a study of naive and memory T cell subsets. General observations from the study: Between naive and memory subsets, TCR abundance power law exponents differed. Gini index rose across naive, CM, EM and EMRA in CD4 and CD8.

To note about this clonotype: As yet, its antigen is unknown.

An equimolar mix of two oligonucleotides served as the beta constant-region primer for TRBC1 and TRBC2. Ligated cDNA was amplified by four rounds of PCR with nested alpha and beta constant-region primers and SP2. A single record per CDR3 protein comes from TCRdb applying MiXCR to the UMI-ligation and nested PCR reads. Altogether some 110,000 distinct CDR3 sequences are present, 30% to 45% being singletons, with the ten largest covering approximately 0.88%. This CDR3 is built from 14 residues. J was trimmed by 9 bases and V by 7 bases; bases with no gene match: 6. The V gene's germline CDR1 is KGHDR and CDR2 SFDVKD. Overnight CMV lysate stimulation of fresh PBMCs defined donor CMV status by CD4+ IFNgamma.

The V gene is TRBV24-1, the J gene TRBJ2-1, with 12 bases aligning to TRBD2. This receptor was taken from a human donor in good health. The sample was central memory CD4+ T cells from blood. CDR3: CATRGLAGFGEQFF. In DNA form, the CDR3 reads TGTGCCACCAGAGGACTAGCGGGATTTGGTGAGCAGTTCTTC.